Below, one T cell receptor beta chain is given with its context. The record originates from a study of OX40 agonist ivuxolimab in advanced cancers. TCRdb's copy holds only in-frame clones and misses some; the assay was immunoSEQ multiplex PCR. The table shows tens of thousands of clones, with roughly 87% occurring only once. This sequence was found in an adult with an advanced solid tumor such as melanoma, head and neck, liver or kidney cancer. Specimen: CD4+ or CD8+ T cells sorted from blood, collected in a trial of the OX40 agonist ivuxolimab.

The CDR3 loop reads CASGNREGAKYNEQFF. The DNA for the CDR3 is TGTGCCAGCGGAAACAGGGAGGGGGCGAAATACAATGAGCAGTTCTTC. The gene calls are TRBV7-6 and TRBJ2-1; D possibly matches TRBD1 or TRBD2 (7 bases each). The length of the CDR3 is 16 residues. Germline lookup yields CDR1 SGHVS and CDR2 FNYEAQ. The germline V and J ends were trimmed by 8 bases and 4 bases, with 21 bases remaining between them.